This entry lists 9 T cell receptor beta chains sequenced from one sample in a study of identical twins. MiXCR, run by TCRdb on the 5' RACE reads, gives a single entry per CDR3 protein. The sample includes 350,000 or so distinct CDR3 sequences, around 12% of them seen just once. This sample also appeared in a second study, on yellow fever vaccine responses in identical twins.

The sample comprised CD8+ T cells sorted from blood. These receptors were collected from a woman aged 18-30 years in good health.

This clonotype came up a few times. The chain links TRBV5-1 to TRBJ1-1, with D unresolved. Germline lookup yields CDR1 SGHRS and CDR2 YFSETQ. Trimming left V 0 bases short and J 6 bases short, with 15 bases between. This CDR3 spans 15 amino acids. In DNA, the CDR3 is TGCGCCAGCAGCTTGGTTTGGGCGAGGTCCTCTGAAGCTTTCTTT. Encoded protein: CASSLVWARSSEAFF.

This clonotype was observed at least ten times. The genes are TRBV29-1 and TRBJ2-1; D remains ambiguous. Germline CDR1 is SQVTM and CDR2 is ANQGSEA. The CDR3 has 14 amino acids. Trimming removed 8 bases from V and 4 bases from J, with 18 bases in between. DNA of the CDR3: TGCAGCTGGGCGCTAGGGCCCTTTTACAATGAGCAGTTCTTC. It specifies CSWALGPFYNEQFF.

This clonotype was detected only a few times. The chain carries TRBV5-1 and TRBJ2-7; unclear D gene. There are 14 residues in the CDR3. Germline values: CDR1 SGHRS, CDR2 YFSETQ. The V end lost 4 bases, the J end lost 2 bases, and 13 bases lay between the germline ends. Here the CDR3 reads CASSPNGQAYEQYF. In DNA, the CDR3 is TGCGCCAGCAGCCCGAACGGCCAGGCCTACGAGCAGTACTTC.

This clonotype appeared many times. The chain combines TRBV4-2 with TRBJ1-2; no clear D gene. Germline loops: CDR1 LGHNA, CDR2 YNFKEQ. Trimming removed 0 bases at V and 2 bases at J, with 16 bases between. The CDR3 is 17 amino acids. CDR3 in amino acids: CASSQDIAETVNYGYTF. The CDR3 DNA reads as TGTGCCAGCAGCCAAGATATTGCGGAGACCGTGAACTATGGCTACACCTTC.

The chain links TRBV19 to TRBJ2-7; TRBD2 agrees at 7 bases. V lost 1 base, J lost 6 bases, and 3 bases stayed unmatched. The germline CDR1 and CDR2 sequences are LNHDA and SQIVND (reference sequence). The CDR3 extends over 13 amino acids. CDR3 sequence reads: CASSIGLAGEQYF. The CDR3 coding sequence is TGTGCCAGTAGTATAGGACTAGCCGGCGAGCAGTACTTC.

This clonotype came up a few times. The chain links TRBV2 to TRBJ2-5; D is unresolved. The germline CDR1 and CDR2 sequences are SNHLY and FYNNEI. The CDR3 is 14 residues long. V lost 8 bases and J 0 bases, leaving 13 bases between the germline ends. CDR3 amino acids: CASGPTQHQETQYF. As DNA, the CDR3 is TGTGCCAGCGGACCCACCCAACACCAAGAGACCCAGTACTTC.

CDR3 amino acids: CASSSDTRHTEAFF. CDR3 DNA sequence: TGCGCCAGCAGCTCGGACACCAGGCACACTGAAGCTTTCTTT. The V call is TRBV5-1, the J call TRBJ1-1; tentatively, D is TRBD1 (5 bases). This CDR3 is built from 14 residues. V lost 3 bases and J lost 3, with 12 bases in between. Germline CDR1 reads SGHRS; CDR2 reads YFSETQ.

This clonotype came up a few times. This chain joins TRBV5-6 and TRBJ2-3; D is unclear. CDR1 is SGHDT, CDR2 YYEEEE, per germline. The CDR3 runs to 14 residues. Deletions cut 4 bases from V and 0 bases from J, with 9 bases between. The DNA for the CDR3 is TGTGCCAGCAGCAAAAGCGCAAGCACAGATACGCAGTATTTT. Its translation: CASSKSASTDTQYF. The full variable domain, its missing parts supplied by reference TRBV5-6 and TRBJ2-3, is DAGVTQSPTHLIKTRGQQVTLRCSPKSGHDTVSWYQQALGQGPQFIFQYYEEEERQRGNFPDRFSGHQFPNYSSELNVNALLLGDSALYLCASSKSASTDTQYFGPGTRLTVL.

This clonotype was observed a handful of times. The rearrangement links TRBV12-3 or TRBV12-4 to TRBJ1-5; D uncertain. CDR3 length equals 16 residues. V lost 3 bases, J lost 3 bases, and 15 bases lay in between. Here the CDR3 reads CASSFFGESPNQPQHF. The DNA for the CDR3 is TGTGCCAGCAGTTTTTTTGGGGAATCCCCCAATCAGCCCCAGCATTTT.